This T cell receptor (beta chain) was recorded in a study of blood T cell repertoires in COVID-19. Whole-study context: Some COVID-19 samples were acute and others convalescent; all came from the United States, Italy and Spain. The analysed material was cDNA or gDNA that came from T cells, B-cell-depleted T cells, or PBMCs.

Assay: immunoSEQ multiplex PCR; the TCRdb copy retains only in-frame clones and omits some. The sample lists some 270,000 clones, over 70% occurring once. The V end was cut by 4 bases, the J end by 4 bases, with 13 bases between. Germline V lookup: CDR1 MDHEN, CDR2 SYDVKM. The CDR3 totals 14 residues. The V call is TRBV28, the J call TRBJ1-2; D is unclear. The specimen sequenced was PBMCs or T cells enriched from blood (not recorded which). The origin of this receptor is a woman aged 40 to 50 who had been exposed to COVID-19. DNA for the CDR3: TGTGCCAGCAGTTCGAACGCTCTAAGCTATGGCTACACCTTC. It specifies CASSSNALSYGYTF.